A single sample gave rise to the 16 T cell receptor beta chains below, sequenced in a study of blood T cell repertoires in COVID-19. Generated by immunoSEQ multiplex PCR, the TCRdb table keeps only in-frame clones and is missing some. The sample has about 160,000 clones; roughly nine tenths are singletons. The sample was PBMCs or T cells enriched from blood (not recorded which). Every receptor here comes from a woman between 45 and 65 years old who had recovered from COVID-19.

The chain has TRBV10-1 and TRBJ1-5; a possible D gene is TRBD1 (6 bases). V lost 0 bases to trimming and J lost 6 bases, with 9 bases between them. The CDR3 is 14 amino acids. Germline V gene data show CDR1 as WNHNN and CDR2 as SYGVQD (reference sequence). The CDR3 sequence: CASSESGRGQPQHF. The CDR3 bases are TGCGCCAGCAGTGAGTCGGGCAGGGGTCAGCCCCAGCATTTT.

The chain links TRBV5-1 to TRBJ2-2, with a weak D call TRBD1 (6 bases). This CDR3 is built from 13 residues. Germline V gene data show CDR1 as SGHRS and CDR2 as YFSETQ. Trimming removed 4 bases from V and 4 bases from J, with 8 bases in between. The CDR3 DNA reads as TGCGCCAGCAGCATACAGGGCACCGGGGAGCTGTTTTTT. It yields the protein CASSIQGTGELFF.

The chain recombines TRBV5-5 with TRBJ1-6; D is unclear. V lost 4 bases, J lost 4 bases, and 12 bases lay in between. The CDR3 is 15 amino acids. Germline loops: CDR1 SGHKS, CDR2 YYEKEE (reference sequence). The DNA of the CDR3 is TGTGCCAGCAGCCTTGGAGGTGATTATAATTCACCCCTCCACTTT. It codes for CASSLGGDYNSPLHF.

The chain employs TRBV7-9 and TRBJ2-7, with D possibly TRBD2 on 5 matching bases. Trimming shortened V by 5 bases and J by 6 bases, and 14 bases separated the two germline ends. Germline V CDR1 and CDR2: SEHNR, FQNEAQ (reference sequence). The CDR3 has 13 amino acids. The CDR3 reads CASSPTVAGEQYF. CDR3 nucleotide sequence: TGTGCCAGCAGCCCTACCGTTGCGGGCGAGCAGTACTTC.

In this sample, this clone turned up once. The chain employs TRBV2 and TRBJ1-2, with 7 bases that match TRBD1. CDR1 and CDR2 from the germline V gene are SNHLY and FYNNEI. J gave up 8 bases and V 4 bases, and 10 bases lay outside the gene matches. The CDR3 totals 14 residues. The CDR3 loop reads CASSGQGSPVGYTF. In nucleotides, the CDR3 is TGTGCCAGCAGTGGACAGGGATCTCCTGTGGGCTACACCTTC.

J is TRBJ2-3 and V is TRBV12-5; D is unresolved. This CDR3 is built from 15 residues. Germline V CDR1 and CDR2: LGHNT, FRNRAP. Trimming took off 2 bases at V and 6 bases at J, with 15 bases between the two ends. CDR3 sequence: CASGLRLSARDTQYF. The CDR3 DNA sequence: TGTGCTAGTGGTTTGCGGCTGAGCGCAAGGGATACGCAGTATTTT.

This chain links TRBV28 with TRBJ1-5, with 7 bases fitting TRBD1. The V gene end was trimmed by 5 bases and the J gene end by 6 bases; junction bases not matched to a gene: 16. Germline lookup yields CDR1 MDHEN and CDR2 SYDVKM. This CDR3 has 17 amino acids. DNA for the CDR3: TGTGCCAGCAGTACCGGGACAGTTGGCTTAAGAGGTCAGCCCCAGCATTTT. Its translation is CASSTGTVGLRGQPQHF.

The chain has TRBV30 and TRBJ1-1; TRBD1 agrees at 7 bases. In germline, CDR1 is GTSNPN, CDR2 SVGIG (reference sequence). The CDR3 is 14 amino acids. V lost 5 bases and J lost 4; bases outside the gene matches: 10. The CDR3 reads CAWGETGRTTEAFF. The CDR3 nucleotides read TGTGCCTGGGGGGAGACAGGGAGGACCACTGAAGCTTTCTTT. Together with reference TRBV30 and TRBJ1-1, the CDR3 gives the full variable domain: SQTIHQWPATLVQPVGSPLSLECTVEGTSNPNLYWYRQAAGRGLQLLFYSVGIGQISSEVPQNLSASRPQDRQFILSSKKLLLSDSGFYLCAWGETGRTTEAFFGQGTRLTVV.

The V and J genes are TRBV10-2 and TRBJ1-2, with D perhaps matching TRBD1 (6 bases). Trimming removed 3 bases from V and 3 bases from J, with 11 bases in between. The CDR3 covers 14 residues. From germline, CDR1 is WSHSY and CDR2 SAAADI. CDR3 nucleotide sequence: TGCGCCAGCAGTGATGGGGGCAGGGACTATGGCTACACCTTC. It is translated as CASSDGGRDYGYTF.

This chain connects TRBV21-1 to TRBJ2-7; TRBD2 reflects the table's D call only, with no check against the DNA. TRBV21-1 corresponds to a pseudogene. The CDR3 covers 17 residues. The CDR3, as DNA: TGTGCCAGCAGCAGCCGTATGGGACTAGCGGACACCTACGAGCAGTACTTC. Residues: CASSSRMGLADTYEQYF.

The chain recombines TRBV19 with TRBJ2-7; 7 nucleotides align to TRBD1. CDR1 is LNHDA and CDR2 is SQIVND in the germline V gene (reference sequence). With V trimmed by 3 bases and J by 0 bases, 5 bases remained unmatched. The CDR3 runs to 15 residues. CDR3 DNA sequence: TGTGCCAGTAGTATTATGGGGACAGTCTCCTACGAGCAGTACTTC. The encoded protein is CASSIMGTVSYEQYF.

The gene calls are TRBV18 and TRBJ1-1; D unresolved. Germline V gives CDR1 KGHSH, CDR2 LQKENI. This CDR3 contains 13 residues. V was cut by 1 base and J by 6 bases, with 9 bases left in between. CDR3 DNA: TGTGCCAGCTCACCACGGCGGGATTCTGAAGCTTTCTTT. Protein: CASSPRRDSEAFF.

The V and J genes are TRBV2 and TRBJ1-5; no clear D. Germline CDR1 and CDR2: SNHLY and FYNNEI. This CDR3 spans 14 amino acids. V dropped 4 bases and J dropped 4 bases, with 11 bases sitting between them. The CDR3 DNA follows: TGTGCCAGCAGTGGCCAGTATGGTAATCAGCCCCAGCATTTT. Its protein product is CASSGQYGNQPQHF.

V usage is TRBV27 and J usage is TRBJ2-7, with TRBD1 identical over 8 bases. V lost 5 bases, J lost 4 bases, and 7 bases stayed unmatched. CDR3 length: 14 amino acids. Germline values: CDR1 MNHEY, CDR2 SMNVEV (reference sequence). This chain's CDR3 is CASSAWTGRYEQYF. The CDR3 coding sequence is TGTGCCAGCAGTGCCTGGACAGGGAGGTACGAGCAGTACTTC.

This clone showed up just once. V gene TRBV10-3 combines with J gene TRBJ2-1; 11 bases fit TRBD2. Per the germline V gene, CDR1 is ENHRY and CDR2 is SYGVKD. The CDR3 totals 15 residues. With V trimmed by 6 bases and J by 3 bases, 4 bases remained unmatched. The CDR3 sequence is CAIRKGLADYNEQFF. In nucleotides, the CDR3 is TGTGCCATCAGGAAGGGACTAGCGGACTACAATGAGCAGTTCTTC.

This clone was observed a few times. This sequence joins TRBV5-4 and TRBJ1-2, with 7 bases aligning to TRBD1. J was trimmed by 2 bases and V by 3 bases; bases with no gene match: 4. The CDR3 is 14 residues long. CDR1 and CDR2 from the germline V gene are SGHNT and YYREEE (reference sequence). The CDR3 loop reads CASSSGQDNYGYTF. DNA for the CDR3: TGTGCCAGCAGCTCCGGACAGGACAACTATGGCTACACCTTC.